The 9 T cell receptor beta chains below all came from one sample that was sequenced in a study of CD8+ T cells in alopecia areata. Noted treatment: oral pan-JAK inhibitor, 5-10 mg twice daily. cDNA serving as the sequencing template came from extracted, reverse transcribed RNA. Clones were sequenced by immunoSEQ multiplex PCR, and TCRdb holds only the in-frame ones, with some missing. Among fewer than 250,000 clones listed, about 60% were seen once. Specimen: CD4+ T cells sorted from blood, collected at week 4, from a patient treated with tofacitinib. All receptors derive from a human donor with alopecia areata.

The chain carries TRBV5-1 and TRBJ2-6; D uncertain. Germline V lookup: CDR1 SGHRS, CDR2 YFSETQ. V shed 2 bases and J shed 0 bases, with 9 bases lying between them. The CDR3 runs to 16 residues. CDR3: CASSLSVGSGANVLTF. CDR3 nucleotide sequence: TGCGCCAGCAGCTTATCGGTGGGCTCTGGGGCCAACGTCCTGACTTTC.

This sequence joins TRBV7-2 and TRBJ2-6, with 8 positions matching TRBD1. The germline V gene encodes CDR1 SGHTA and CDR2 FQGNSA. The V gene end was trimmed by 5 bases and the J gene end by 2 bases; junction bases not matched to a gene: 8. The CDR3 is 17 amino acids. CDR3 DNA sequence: TGTGCCAGCAGCCCCAGACAGGGGCTAGCTGGGGCCAACGTCCTGACTTTC. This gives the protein CASSPRQGLAGANVLTF. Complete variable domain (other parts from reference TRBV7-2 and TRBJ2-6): GAGVSQSPSNKVTEKGKDVELRCDPISGHTALYWYRQSLGQGLEFLIYFQGNSAPDKSGLPSDRFSAERTGGSVSTLTIQRTQQEDSAVYLCASSPRQGLAGANVLTFGAGSRLTVL.

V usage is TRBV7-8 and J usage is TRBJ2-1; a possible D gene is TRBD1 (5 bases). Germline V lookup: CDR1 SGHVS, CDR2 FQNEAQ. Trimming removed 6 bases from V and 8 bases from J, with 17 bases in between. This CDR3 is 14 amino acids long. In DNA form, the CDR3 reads TGTGCCAGCAGTTGGACAAACCGCCGGGATGAGCAGTTCTTC. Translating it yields CASSWTNRRDEQFF.

The DNA of the CDR3 is TGTGCCTGGAGTGTACTAGCGCCTAGCACAGATACGCAGTATTTT. Translated, it gives CAWSVLAPSTDTQYF. The V gene is TRBV30, the J gene TRBJ2-3; 7 bases agree with TRBD2. The V and J ends lost 0 bases and 0 bases, in that order; junction bases with no gene match: 3. CDR1 and CDR2 from the germline V gene are GTSNPN and SVGIG (reference sequence). The CDR3 totals 15 residues.

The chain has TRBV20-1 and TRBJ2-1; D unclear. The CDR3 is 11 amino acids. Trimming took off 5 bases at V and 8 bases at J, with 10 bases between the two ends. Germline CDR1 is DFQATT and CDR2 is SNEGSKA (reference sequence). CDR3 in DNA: TGCAGTGCTCATCATGGGGATGAGCAGTTCTTC. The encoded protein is CSAHHGDEQFF.

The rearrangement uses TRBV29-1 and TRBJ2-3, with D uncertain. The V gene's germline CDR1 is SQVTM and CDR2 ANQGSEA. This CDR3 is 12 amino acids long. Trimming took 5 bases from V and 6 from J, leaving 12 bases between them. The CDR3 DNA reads TGCAGCGTTTTTGGCGGCCCGGATACGCAGTATTTT. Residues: CSVFGGPDTQYF.

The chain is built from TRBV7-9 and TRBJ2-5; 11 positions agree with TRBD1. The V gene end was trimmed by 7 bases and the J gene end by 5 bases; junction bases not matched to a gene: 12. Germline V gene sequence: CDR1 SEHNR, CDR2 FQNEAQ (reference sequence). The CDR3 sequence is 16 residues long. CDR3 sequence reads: CASIANGTGGGETQYF. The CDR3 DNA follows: TGTGCCAGCATCGCCAATGGGACAGGGGGAGGGGAGACCCAGTACTTC.

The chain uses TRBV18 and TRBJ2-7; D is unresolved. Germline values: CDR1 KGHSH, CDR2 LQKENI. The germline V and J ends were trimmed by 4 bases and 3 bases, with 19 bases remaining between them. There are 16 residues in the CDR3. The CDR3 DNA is TGTGCCAGCTCACGATTGTCGGCAGAGGTGGGCTACGAGCAGTACTTC. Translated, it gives CASSRLSAEVGYEQYF. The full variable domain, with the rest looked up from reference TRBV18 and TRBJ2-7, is NAGVMQNPRHLVRRRGQEARLRCSPMKGHSHVYWYRQLPEEGLKFMVYLQKENIIDESGMPKERFSAEFPKEGPSILRIQQVVRGDSAAYFCASSRLSAEVGYEQYFGPGTRLTVT.

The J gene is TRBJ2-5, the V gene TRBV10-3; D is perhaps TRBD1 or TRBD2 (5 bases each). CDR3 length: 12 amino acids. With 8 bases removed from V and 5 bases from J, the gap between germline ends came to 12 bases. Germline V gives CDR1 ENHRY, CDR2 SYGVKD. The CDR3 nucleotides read TGTGCCATCCGAAGGGGCGGGGAGACCCAGTACTTC. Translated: CAIRRGGETQYF.